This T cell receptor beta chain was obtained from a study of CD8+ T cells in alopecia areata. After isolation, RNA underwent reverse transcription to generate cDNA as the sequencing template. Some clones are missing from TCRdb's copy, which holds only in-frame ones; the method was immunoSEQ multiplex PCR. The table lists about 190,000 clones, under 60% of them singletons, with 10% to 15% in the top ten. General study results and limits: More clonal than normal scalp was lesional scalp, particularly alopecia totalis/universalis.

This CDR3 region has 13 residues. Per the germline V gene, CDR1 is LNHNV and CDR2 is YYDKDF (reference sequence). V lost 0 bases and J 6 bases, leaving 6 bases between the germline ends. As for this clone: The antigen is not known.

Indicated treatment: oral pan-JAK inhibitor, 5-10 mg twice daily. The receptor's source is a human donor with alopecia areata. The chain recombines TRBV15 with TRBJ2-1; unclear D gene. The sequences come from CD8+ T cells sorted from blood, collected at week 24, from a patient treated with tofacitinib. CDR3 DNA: TGTGCCACCAGCAGAGATCCCATCAATGAGCAGTTCTTC. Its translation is CATSRDPINEQFF.